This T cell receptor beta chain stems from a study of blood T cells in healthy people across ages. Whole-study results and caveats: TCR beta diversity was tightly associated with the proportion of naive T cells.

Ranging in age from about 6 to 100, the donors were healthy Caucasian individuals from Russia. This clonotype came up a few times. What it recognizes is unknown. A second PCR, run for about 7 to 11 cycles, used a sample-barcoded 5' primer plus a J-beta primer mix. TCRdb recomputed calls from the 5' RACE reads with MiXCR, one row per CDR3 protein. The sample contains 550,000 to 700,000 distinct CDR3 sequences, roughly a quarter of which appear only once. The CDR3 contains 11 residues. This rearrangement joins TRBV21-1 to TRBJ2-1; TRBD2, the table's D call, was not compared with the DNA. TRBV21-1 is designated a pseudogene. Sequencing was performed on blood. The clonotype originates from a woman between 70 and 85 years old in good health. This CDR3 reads CASSKVIVKYF. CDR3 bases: TGTGCCAGCAGCAAAGTTATAGTCAAGTACTTC.